What follows are 20 T cell receptor beta chains derived from one specimen sequenced in a study of T-cell memory formation after mild COVID-19. TCRdb reanalysed the 5' RACE reads using MiXCR and keeps one entry per CDR3 protein. The sample lists 7,000 to 7,500 distinct CDR3 sequences; roughly 30% were seen once. Sample: PBMCs or a T cell subset sorted from them (not recorded which). The receptors were sampled from an adult woman who had mild COVID-19 (a few samples of this study predate the infection). Cell type and time point are not known.

This clonotype was found many times. This chain connects TRBV27 to TRBJ1-2, with a tentative D call TRBD1 (6 bases). V was pared by 5 bases and J by 4 bases, with 14 bases between. Germline V gene sequence: CDR1 MNHEY, CDR2 SMNVEV (reference sequence). This CDR3 spans 14 amino acids. The CDR3 loop is CASSGDGGFYGYTF. The CDR3 DNA reads as TGTGCCAGCAGTGGGGACGGGGGCTTCTATGGCTACACCTTC.

V is TRBV5-5 and J is TRBJ2-3; 13 bases are shared with TRBD2. V lost 0 bases and J lost 8; bases outside the gene matches: 6. Germline CDR1 and CDR2: SGHKS and YYEKEE (reference sequence). This CDR3 is built from 16 residues. CDR3 loop: CASSLEGLAGSGTQYF. The CDR3 DNA reads as TGTGCCAGCAGCTTGGAGGGACTAGCGGGGAGCGGTACGCAGTATTTT.

This clonotype came up many times. The rearrangement joins TRBV7-6 to TRBJ2-5; TRBD2 aligns across 14 bases. This CDR3 comprises 19 residues. V lost 1 base and J lost 5; bases outside the gene matches: 12. CDR1 and CDR2 (germline): SGHVS, FNYEAQ. DNA for the CDR3: TGTGCCAGCAGCTTAGTCGAGGGACTAGCGGGGGAAGTTTGGGAGACCCAGTACTTC. Translated, it gives CASSLVEGLAGEVWETQYF. Looking up the rest from reference TRBV7-6 and TRBJ2-5 gives the full variable domain: GAGVSQSPRYKVTKRGQDVALRCDPISGHVSLYWYRQALGQGPEFLTYFNYEAQQDKSGLPNDRFSAERPEGSISTLTIQRTEQRDSAMYRCASSLVEGLAGEVWETQYFGPGTRLLVL.

A few counts support this clonotype. The chain couples TRBV15 to TRBJ1-2; D gene uncertain. The V gene lost 0 bases and the J gene lost 8 bases, with 25 bases spanning the gap. CDR3 length: 18 residues. CDR1 is LNHNV and CDR2 is YYDKDF in the germline V gene (reference sequence). This CDR3 reads CATSRDMGLTSLTEGYTF. Here the CDR3 DNA reads TGTGCCACCAGCAGAGACATGGGCCTAACTTCTTTAACTGAAGGCTACACCTTC.

The chain has TRBV6-5 and TRBJ1-1, with TRBD1 as a possible D gene (5 bases). Trimming pared 2 bases from V and 6 bases from J, leaving 16 bases between. There are 15 residues in the CDR3. In germline, CDR1 is MNHEY, CDR2 SVGAGI. The CDR3 here is CASSYRGTAGSEAFF. In DNA form, the CDR3 reads TGTGCCAGCAGTTACCGCGGGACCGCGGGCTCTGAAGCTTTCTTT.

This clonotype was picked up many times. For the CDR3, the DNA is TGTGCCAGCAGCGTAGCCCGGGACAGGCCCCGGGAGGAGCAGTTCTTC. Encoded protein: CASSVARDRPREEQFF. The J gene is TRBJ2-1, the V gene TRBV9; 8 bases match TRBD1. J was trimmed by 10 bases and V by 0 bases; bases with no gene match: 12. There are 16 residues in the CDR3. Per the germline V gene, CDR1 is SGDLS and CDR2 is YYNGEE.

Judged by abundance, this clonotype is medium-sized. The chain links TRBV20-1 to TRBJ2-3; D call uncertain. V was clipped by 1 base and J by 6 bases, with 23 bases between them. Germline V CDR1 and CDR2: DFQATT, SNEGSKA (reference sequence). This CDR3 contains 17 residues. The CDR3 protein is CSARVLRSASFEDTQYF. The CDR3 nucleotides read TGCAGTGCTAGAGTTTTACGGAGCGCCTCTTTTGAGGATACGCAGTATTTT.

J is TRBJ2-1 and V is TRBV7-2, with TRBD2 matching 10 bases. The CDR3 runs 16 residues. Germline CDR1 reads SGHTA; CDR2 reads FQGNSA. V was pared by 3 bases and J by 8 bases, with 10 bases of the junction left unmatched. DNA for the CDR3: TGTGCCAGCAGCTTGCAGCTAGCGGGGGAGTGGGATGAGCAGTTCTTC. Its translation: CASSLQLAGEWDEQFF.

This clonotype was recorded many times. V usage is TRBV12-3 or TRBV12-4 and J usage is TRBJ2-7; D remains ambiguous. V lost 6 bases and J 3 bases, leaving 21 bases between the germline ends. The CDR3 contains 16 residues. CDR3 DNA sequence: TGTGCCAGCAGCTCCCCTAACTTGCTGATCGGCTACGAGCAGTACTTC. Protein product: CASSSPNLLIGYEQYF.

By sample fraction, this clonotype is medium-sized (0.01 to 0.1%). This rearrangement joins TRBV6-6 to TRBJ2-3, with a weak D call TRBD1 (6 bases). This CDR3 is 15 amino acids long. The V gene's germline CDR1 is MNHNY and CDR2 SVGAGI (reference sequence). The V and J ends lost 6 bases and 4 bases respectively, with 17 bases between them. CDR3 DNA: TGTGCCAGCAGCTCCTTAGGGGGAGCGGCAGATACGCAGTATTTT. Protein sequence: CASSSLGGAADTQYF.

This clonotype was seen at least ten times. The V and J genes are TRBV7-9 and TRBJ1-1; 9 bases align to TRBD1. The CDR3 runs to 15 residues. CDR1 SEHNR and CDR2 FQNEAQ come from the germline V gene (reference sequence). The junction had 6 bases not matched to a gene; V was cut back by 7 bases and J by 0 bases. The CDR3 reads CASNYRGPVNTEAFF. For the CDR3, the DNA is TGTGCCAGCAATTACAGGGGGCCTGTGAACACTGAAGCTTTCTTT.

The chain joins TRBV7-6 to TRBJ2-3; D might be TRBD1 (6 bases). The V end was cut by 10 bases, the J end by 1 base, with 18 bases between. The CDR3 covers 15 residues. Germline V gives CDR1 SGHVS, CDR2 FNYEAQ. The DNA for the CDR3 is TGTGCCACCACACCGACCAGGGGCCGCACAGATACGCAGTATTTT. It translates to CATTPTRGRTDTQYF.

The chain joins TRBV2 to TRBJ2-3; D is possibly TRBD1 or TRBD2 (5 bases each). CDR1 is SNHLY, CDR2 FYNNEI, per germline. The CDR3 is 13 amino acids. V was clipped by 3 bases and J by 3 bases, with 7 bases between them. The CDR3 protein is CASSDGGTDTQYF. The CDR3 region has the DNA TGTGCCAGCAGTGATGGGGGTACAGATACGCAGTATTTT. The variable domain in full, completed from reference TRBV2 and TRBJ2-3, reads EPEVTQTPSHQVTQMGQEVILRCVPISNHLYFYWYRQILGQKVEFLVSFYNNEISEKSEIFDDQFSVERPDGSNFTLKIRSTKLEDSAMYFCASSDGGTDTQYFGPGTRLTVL.

This chain links TRBV6-5 with TRBJ1-1; the D gene is possibly TRBD1 (5 bases). The CDR3 totals 13 residues. V gave up 4 bases and J gave up 1 base, with 7 bases separating them. The germline V gene encodes CDR1 MNHEY and CDR2 SVGAGI. The CDR3 loop reads CASSLGRNTEAFF. CDR3 nucleotides: TGTGCCAGCAGTTTGGGACGGAACACTGAAGCTTTCTTT.

This clonotype was found many times. The genes are TRBV7-9 and TRBJ2-3; 14 bases map to TRBD2. Germline CDR1 and CDR2: SEHNR and FQNEAQ (reference sequence). The ends lost 5 bases at V and 5 bases at J; junction bases unmatched: 9. The CDR3 has 17 residues. CDR3: CASSPPPGLAGGDTQYF. The DNA for the CDR3 is TGTGCCAGCAGCCCCCCGCCCGGACTAGCGGGAGGAGATACGCAGTATTTT.

There are many counts of this clonotype. The chain couples TRBV20-1 to TRBJ1-4, with D hard to call. The germline V and J ends were trimmed by 3 bases and 0 bases, with 20 bases remaining between them. This CDR3 is built from 18 residues. Germline loops: CDR1 DFQATT, CDR2 SNEGSKA (reference sequence). The CDR3 sequence is CSARAAGASGATNEKLFF. The CDR3, as DNA: TGCAGTGCTAGGGCGGCAGGAGCGAGTGGGGCAACTAATGAAAAACTGTTTTTT.

The chain is built from TRBV7-3 and TRBJ2-3; 10 bases line up with TRBD1. Trimming cost V 5 bases and J 3 bases; bases outside gene matches: 5. CDR1 SGHTA and CDR2 FQGTGA come from the germline V gene. The CDR3 covers 15 residues. CDR3 region: CASSIDRGRTDTQYF. The DNA of the CDR3 is TGTGCCAGCAGCATCGACAGGGGGCGGACAGATACGCAGTATTTT.

This clonotype was detected ten times or more. CDR3 loop: CASSLVIGQGGYEQYF. The CDR3 nucleotides are TGTGCCAGCAGCTTAGTGATAGGTCAGGGCGGGTACGAGCAGTACTTC. This sequence joins TRBV7-8 and TRBJ2-7; D possibly matches TRBD1 or TRBD2 (5 bases each). Deletions cut 1 base from V and 4 bases from J, with 17 bases between. The CDR3 totals 16 residues. Germline CDR1 SGHVS, CDR2 FQNEAQ.

This clonotype has a count of ten or more. This chain links TRBV5-4 with TRBJ2-1; 7 bases agree with TRBD2. The CDR3 covers 15 residues. Germline V CDR1 and CDR2: SGHNT, YYREEE (reference sequence). The V gene end was trimmed by 4 bases and the J gene end by 0 bases; junction bases not matched to a gene: 4. Here the CDR3 reads CASSPGRGSYNEQFF. The CDR3 region has the DNA TGTGCCAGCAGCCCGGGGAGGGGCTCCTACAATGAGCAGTTCTTC.

In this sample, this clonotype turned up many times. The rearrangement uses TRBV27 and TRBJ1-1; 7 bases fit TRBD1. CDR1 is MNHEY and CDR2 is SMNVEV in the germline V gene (reference sequence). With 6 bases clipped from V and 8 bases from J, the junction kept 24 bases outside the gene matches. CDR3 length: 18 amino acids. CDR3 amino acids: CASRPFRWEEGGDVEAFF. CDR3 bases: TGTGCCAGCAGGCCGTTTCGGTGGGAGGAAGGGGGCGATGTAGAAGCTTTCTTT.